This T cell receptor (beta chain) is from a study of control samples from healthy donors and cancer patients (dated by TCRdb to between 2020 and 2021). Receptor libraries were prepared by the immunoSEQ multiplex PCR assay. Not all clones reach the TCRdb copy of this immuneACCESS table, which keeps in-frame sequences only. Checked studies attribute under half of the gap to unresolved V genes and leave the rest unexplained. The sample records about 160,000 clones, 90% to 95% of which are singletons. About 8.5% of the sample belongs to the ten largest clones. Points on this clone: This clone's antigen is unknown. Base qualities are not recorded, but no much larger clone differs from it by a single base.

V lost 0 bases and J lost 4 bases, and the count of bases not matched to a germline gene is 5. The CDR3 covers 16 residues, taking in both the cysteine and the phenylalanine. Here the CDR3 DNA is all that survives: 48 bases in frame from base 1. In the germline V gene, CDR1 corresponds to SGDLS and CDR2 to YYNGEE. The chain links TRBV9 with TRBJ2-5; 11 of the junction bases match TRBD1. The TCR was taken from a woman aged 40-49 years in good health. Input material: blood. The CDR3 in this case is CASSVGGQGGGETQYF. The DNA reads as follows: TGTGCCAGCAGCGTAGGGGGACAGGGGGGAGGAGAGACCCAGTACTTC.